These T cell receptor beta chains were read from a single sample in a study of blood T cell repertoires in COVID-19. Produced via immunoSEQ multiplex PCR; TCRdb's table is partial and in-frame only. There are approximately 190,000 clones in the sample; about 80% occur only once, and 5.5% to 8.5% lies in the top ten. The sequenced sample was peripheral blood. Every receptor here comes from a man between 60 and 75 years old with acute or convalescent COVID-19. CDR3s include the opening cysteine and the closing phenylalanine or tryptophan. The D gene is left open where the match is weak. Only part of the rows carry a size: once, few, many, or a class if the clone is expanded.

CDR3aa: CASTDRGRANYGYTF; CDR3nt: TGCGCCAGCACAGACAGGGGGCGAGCTAACTATGGCTACACCTTC; len: 15; d_gene: TRBD1; v_gene: TRBV5-1; j_gene: TRBJ1-2; abundance: .
CDR3aa: CASSHGTPSHSGNTIYF; CDR3nt: TGTGCCAGCTCACACGGGACACCTTCCCACTCTGGAAACACCATATATTTT; len: 17; d_gene: .; v_gene: TRBV18; j_gene: TRBJ1-3; abundance: .
CDR3aa: CASSSADSGKQYF; CDR3nt: TGCGCCAGCAGCTCGGCGGACTCGGGGAAGCAGTACTTC; len: 13; d_gene: .; v_gene: TRBV5-1; j_gene: TRBJ2-7; abundance: .
CDR3aa: CASSLGPLVWQRSPLHF; CDR3nt: TGCGCCAGCAGCTTGGGACCCCTCGTCTGGCAGCGTTCACCCCTCCACTTT; len: 17; d_gene: .; v_gene: TRBV5-1; j_gene: TRBJ1-6; abundance: .
CDR3aa: CASSQDEGSGYEQYF; CDR3nt: TGCGCCAGCAGCCAAGATGAGGGTTCCGGCTACGAGCAGTACTTC; len: 15; d_gene: .; v_gene: TRBV4-3; j_gene: TRBJ2-7; abundance: .
CDR3aa: CASSVEASGAYEQYF; CDR3nt: TGTGCCAGCAGCGTAGAGGCTAGCGGAGCCTACGAGCAGTACTTC; len: 15; d_gene: TRBD2; v_gene: TRBV9; j_gene: TRBJ2-7; abundance: .
CDR3aa: CASSLTRDRGAGYTF; CDR3nt: TGTGCCAGCAGCCTTACCCGGGACAGGGGTGCTGGCTACACCTTC; len: 15; d_gene: TRBD1; v_gene: TRBV4-2; j_gene: TRBJ1-2; abundance: .
CDR3aa: CASMKRINTGELFF; CDR3nt: TGTGCCAGCATGAAGAGAATTAACACCGGGGAGCTGTTTTTT; len: 14; d_gene: .; v_gene: TRBV27; j_gene: TRBJ2-2; abundance: .
CDR3aa: CASSSSGTGDEKLFF; CDR3nt: TGCGCCAGCAGCTCATCCGGGACAGGTGATGAAAAACTGTTTTTT; len: 15; d_gene: TRBD1; v_gene: TRBV5-1; j_gene: TRBJ1-4; abundance: many
CDR3aa: CASRSVDRVGGYTF; CDR3nt: TGTGCCAGCAGGAGCGTAGACAGGGTGGGTGGCTACACCTTC; len: 14; d_gene: TRBD1; v_gene: TRBV27; j_gene: TRBJ1-2; abundance: .
CDR3aa: CASSPIHEDYGYTF; CDR3nt: TGCGCCAGCTCCCCCATTCACGAGGACTATGGCTACACCTTC; len: 14; d_gene: .; v_gene: TRBV4-3; j_gene: TRBJ1-2; abundance: .
CDR3aa: CASSAGTSGLHTGELFF; CDR3nt: TGTGCCAGTAGCGCCGGGACTAGCGGGTTGCACACCGGGGAGCTGTTTTTT; len: 17; d_gene: TRBD2; v_gene: TRBV19; j_gene: TRBJ2-2; abundance: .
CDR3aa: CSALKAGRNINEKLFF; CDR3nt: TGCAGCGCACTGAAGGCGGGGAGGAATATAAATGAAAAACTGTTTTTT; len: 16; d_gene: .; v_gene: TRBV29-1; j_gene: TRBJ1-4; abundance: .
CDR3aa: CASSVGEGLAGIYNEQFF; CDR3nt: TGTGCCAGCAGCGTAGGTGAGGGACTAGCGGGAATCTACAATGAGCAGTTCTTC; len: 18; d_gene: TRBD2; v_gene: TRBV9; j_gene: TRBJ2-1; abundance: .
CDR3aa: CASSFLRDSPYNEQFF; CDR3nt: TGCGCCAGCAGTTTCCTCCGGGACAGTCCCTACAATGAGCAGTTCTTC; len: 16; d_gene: TRBD1; v_gene: TRBV5-1; j_gene: TRBJ2-1; abundance: .
CDR3aa: CASNTGTANGYTF; CDR3nt: TGTGCCAGCAATACCGGGACAGCGAATGGCTACACCTTC; len: 13; d_gene: TRBD1; v_gene: TRBV2; j_gene: TRBJ1-2; abundance: .
CDR3aa: CASSQGAEGAGYTF; CDR3nt: TGCGCCAGCAGCCAAGGCGCGGAGGGGGCTGGCTACACCTTC; len: 14; d_gene: TRBD1; v_gene: TRBV4-1; j_gene: TRBJ1-2; abundance: .
CDR3aa: CASSYAPGSDYGYTF; CDR3nt: TGTGCCAGCAGTTACGCCCCGGGTTCGGACTATGGCTACACCTTC; len: 15; d_gene: .; v_gene: TRBV6-5; j_gene: TRBJ1-2; abundance: .
CDR3aa: CAWSPGQNTEAFF; CDR3nt: TGTGCCTGGAGTCCAGGTCAGAACACTGAAGCTTTCTTT; len: 13; d_gene: .; v_gene: TRBV30; j_gene: TRBJ1-1; abundance: .
CDR3aa: CATSGTSGRPSYNEQFF; CDR3nt: TGTGCCACCTCAGGGACTAGCGGGAGGCCATCCTACAATGAGCAGTTCTTC; len: 17; d_gene: TRBD2; v_gene: TRBV24-1; j_gene: TRBJ2-1; abundance: .